Shown below are 10 T cell receptor beta chains from a single sample sequenced in a study of CXCR3-negative and CXCR3-positive naive CD8 T cells. No antigen is known for these receptors. In preparing the TRB cDNA libraries, 5' RACE with UMI labels was used. TCRdb re-called the 5' RACE reads, yielding one record per CDR3 amino acid sequence without DNA. The sample has some 140,000 distinct CDR3 sequences. Study-wide findings and caveats: Researchers report that CXCR3-positive naive cells carry more hydrophobic TRB CDR3s than CXCR3-negative naive cells.

The sample comprised naive CXCR3+ CD8+ T cells from blood. Subset specified: CD45RO-CCR7+CD27+CD95- naive CD8+ T cells expressing CXCR3 (TNR3+). All receptors come from a human donor in good health. Some clones in this sample may be carry-over from other donors' samples.

The chain uses TRBV20-1 and TRBJ1-2; checking the TCRdb D call of TRBD1 is not possible without DNA. CDR3 length equals 14 residues. Germline V gene lookup returns CDR1 DFQATT and CDR2 SNEGSKA (reference sequence). This CDR3 is CSAREQGSIYGYTF.

The J gene is TRBJ1-1, the V gene TRBV7-9; TCRdb returns TRBD1, unconfirmable since there is no DNA. The CDR3 length is 13 residues. Germline assignment: CDR1 SEHNR and CDR2 FQNEAQ (reference sequence). This chain's CDR3 is CASRHTGVTEAFF.

The chain joins TRBV20-1 to TRBJ2-5. The length of the CDR3 is 12 residues. Germline CDR1 and CDR2: DFQATT and SNEGSKA (reference sequence). The CDR3 sequence: CSAREGAETQYF.

The CDR3 region is CASSLGTAGSYNEQFF. This sequence joins TRBV28 and TRBJ2-1; the TCRdb D gene call, TRBD1, has no DNA to confirm it. Germline loops: CDR1 MDHEN, CDR2 SYDVKM. The CDR3 extends over 16 amino acids.

This rearrangement joins TRBV12-3 or TRBV12-4 to TRBJ2-3; no DNA is available, so the TRBD1 call from TCRdb remains unchecked. The CDR3 is 15 residues long. CDR3 protein: CASSLGTDLTDTQYF.

The chain couples TRBV7-8 to TRBJ2-7; the TCRdb call, TRBD2, lacks DNA for checking. The CDR3 contains 13 residues. Germline V lookup: CDR1 SGHVS, CDR2 FQNEAQ. CDR3 sequence: CASSLVLVDEQYF.

The chain is built from TRBV11-2 and TRBJ2-5; TCRdb designates TRBD1, a call that cannot be tested without DNA. Germline-derived CDR1 and CDR2 are SGHAT and FQNNGV. The CDR3 covers 15 residues. The CDR3 region is CASSQGQGIRETQYF.

This sequence joins TRBV4-1 and TRBJ2-2; checking the TCRdb D call of TRBD2 is not possible without DNA. Germline V CDR1 and CDR2: MGHRA, YSYEKL. The CDR3 spans 15 residues. The CDR3 sequence is CASSHVLGGTGVLFF.

The CDR3 sequence: CASSPGIGGDLAKNIQYF. This chain uses TRBV7-8 with TRBJ2-4; TCRdb selects TRBD1, and the lack of DNA leaves this call unchecked. Germline V gives CDR1 SGHVS, CDR2 FQNEAQ. The CDR3 contains 18 residues.

V gene TRBV9 combines with J gene TRBJ2-1; TCRdb selects TRBD1, and the lack of DNA leaves this call unchecked. In germline, CDR1 is SGDLS, CDR2 YYNGEE. The CDR3 sequence is 15 residues long. CDR3 protein: CASSARGLRYNEQFF.